These 4 T cell receptor beta chains originate from one sample sequenced in a study of breast tumors, draining lymph nodes, adjacent tissues. One entry per CDR3 protein results from TCRdb running MiXCR on the multiplex PCR reads. The data contain about 180,000 distinct CDR3 sequences, roughly a third of them singletons. Axillary draining lymph nodes of breast cancer patients supplied the node samples. The specimen sequenced was axillary lymph node tissue. These receptors were taken from a female donor with breast cancer. Some clones in this sample may be carry-over from other donors' samples.

This clonotype was counted many times. The gene calls are TRBV6-5 and TRBJ2-5, with TRBD2 matching over 7 bases. The V segment lost 0 bases and the J segment 0 bases; nucleotides outside the gene matches: 10. This CDR3 is built from 18 residues. Germline CDR1 and CDR2: MNHEY and SVGAGI. The CDR3 coding sequence is TGTGCCAGCAGTTACTCGGGGCTAGCGGACGAGTACCAAGAGACCCAGTACTTC. Translating it yields CASSYSGLADEYQETQYF.

A remark on this clonotype: A clone one base away is much larger, so this may be a read error. The chain couples TRBV4-2 to TRBJ2-2; D not certain. The V end lost 0 bases, the J end lost 0 bases, and 8 bases lay between the germline ends. The CDR3 has 16 amino acids. Germline CDR1 LGHNA, CDR2 YNFKEQ. CDR3 DNA sequence: TGTGCCAGCAGCCAAGATTTTCTCACGAACACCGGGGAGCTGTTTTTT. This gives the protein CASSQDFLTNTGELFF.

This clonotype was seen ten or more times. This rearrangement joins TRBV2 to TRBJ1-5; D might be TRBD1 (5 bases). The germline gives CDR1 SNHLY, CDR2 FYNNEI. The CDR3 is 13 residues long. V was trimmed by 7 bases and J by 7 bases, leaving 14 bases between them. In DNA form, the CDR3 reads TGTGCCAGCACCTGGGGGGGTAAGCAGCCCCAGCATTTT. Translated, it gives CASTWGGKQPQHF.

This clonotype was found many times. The chain is built from TRBV13 and TRBJ2-3, with a tentative D call TRBD2 (6 bases). The CDR3 length is 15 residues. Germline CDR1 reads PRHDT; CDR2 reads FYEKMQ (reference sequence). Trimming stripped 5 bases from V and 4 bases from J, with 16 bases between. The CDR3 sequence is CASSLMGEAPDTQYF. The CDR3, as DNA: TGTGCCAGCAGCCTTATGGGGGAGGCCCCAGATACGCAGTATTTT.